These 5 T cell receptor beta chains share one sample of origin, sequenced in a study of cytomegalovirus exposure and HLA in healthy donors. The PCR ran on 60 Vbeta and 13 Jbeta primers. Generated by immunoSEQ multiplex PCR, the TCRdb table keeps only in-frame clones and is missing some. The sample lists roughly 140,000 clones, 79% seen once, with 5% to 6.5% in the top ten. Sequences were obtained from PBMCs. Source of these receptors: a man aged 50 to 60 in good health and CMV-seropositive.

CDR3 in amino acids: CASSLGDRVTGELFF. DNA of the CDR3: TGTGCCAGCAGTTTGGGGGACAGGGTAACCGGGGAGCTGTTTTTT. V usage is TRBV28 and J usage is TRBJ2-2; 9 bases are shared with TRBD1. The CDR3 extends over 15 amino acids. V gave up 3 bases and J gave up 5 bases; unmatched junction bases: 4. The germline CDR1 and CDR2 sequences are MDHEN and SYDVKM.

The CDR3 sequence is CASSSRTGLNYGYTF. The CDR3 bases are TGTGCCAGTAGTTCCCGGACAGGGTTGAACTATGGCTACACCTTC. This sequence joins TRBV19 and TRBJ1-2, with 8 bases matching TRBD1. The CDR3 consists of 15 residues. After removal of 5 bases from V and 2 bases from J, the junction contained 7 bases not matched to a gene. CDR1 is LNHDA, CDR2 SQIVND, per germline (reference sequence).

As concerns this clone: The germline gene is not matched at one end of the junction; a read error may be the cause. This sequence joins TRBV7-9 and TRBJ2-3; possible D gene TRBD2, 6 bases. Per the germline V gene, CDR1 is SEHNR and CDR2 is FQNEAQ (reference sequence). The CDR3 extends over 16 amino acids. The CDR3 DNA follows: TGTTCCAGCAGCATTCATGGGGGAGGAAACACAGATACGCAGTATTTT. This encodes CSSSIHGGGNTDTQYF.

The CDR3 DNA sequence: TGTGCCAGCAGCCCCCAGGGAAGGAACACTGAAGCTTTCTTT. Residues: CASSPQGRNTEAFF. The V call is TRBV5-6, the J call TRBJ1-1; maybe TRBD1 (5 bases). With 4 bases removed from V and 1 base from J, the gap between germline ends came to 11 bases. The CDR3 totals 14 residues. Germline CDR1 SGHDT, CDR2 YYEEEE.

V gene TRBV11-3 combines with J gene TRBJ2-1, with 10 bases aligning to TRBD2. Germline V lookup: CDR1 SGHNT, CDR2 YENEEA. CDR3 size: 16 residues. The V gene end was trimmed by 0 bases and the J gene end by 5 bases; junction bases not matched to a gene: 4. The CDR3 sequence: CASSLEGLAPNNEQFF. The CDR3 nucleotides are TGTGCCAGCAGCTTAGAGGGACTAGCGCCTAACAATGAGCAGTTCTTC.